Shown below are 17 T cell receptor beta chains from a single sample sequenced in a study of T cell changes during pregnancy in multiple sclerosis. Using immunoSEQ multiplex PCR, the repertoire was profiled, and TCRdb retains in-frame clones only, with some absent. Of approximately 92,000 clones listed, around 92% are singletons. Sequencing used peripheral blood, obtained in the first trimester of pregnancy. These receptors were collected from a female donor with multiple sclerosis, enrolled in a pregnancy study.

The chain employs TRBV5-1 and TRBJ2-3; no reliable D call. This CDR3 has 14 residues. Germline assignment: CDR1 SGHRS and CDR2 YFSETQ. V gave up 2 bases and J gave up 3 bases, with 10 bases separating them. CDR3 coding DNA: TGCGCCAGCAGCTTACAACTATTTACAGATACGCAGTATTTT. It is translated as CASSLQLFTDTQYF.

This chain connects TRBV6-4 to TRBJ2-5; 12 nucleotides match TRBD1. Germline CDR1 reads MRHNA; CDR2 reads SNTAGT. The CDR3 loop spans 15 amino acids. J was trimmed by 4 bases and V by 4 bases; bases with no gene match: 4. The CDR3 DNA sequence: TGTGCCAGCAGTGCTGGGACAGGGGGCGGAGAGACCCAGTACTTC. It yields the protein CASSAGTGGGETQYF.

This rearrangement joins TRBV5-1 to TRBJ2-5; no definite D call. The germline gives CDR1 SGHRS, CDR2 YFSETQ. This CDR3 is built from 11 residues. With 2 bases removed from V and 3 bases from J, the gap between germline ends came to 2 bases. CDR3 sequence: CASSFEETQYF. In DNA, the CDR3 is TGCGCCAGCAGCTTCGAAGAGACCCAGTACTTC.

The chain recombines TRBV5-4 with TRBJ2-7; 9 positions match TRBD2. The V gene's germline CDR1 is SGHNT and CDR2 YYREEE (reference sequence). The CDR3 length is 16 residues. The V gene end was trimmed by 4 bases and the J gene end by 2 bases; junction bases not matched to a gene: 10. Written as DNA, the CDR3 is TGTGCCAGCAGCCCGCGGGGGGGGGCGGAACCCTACGAGCAGTACTTC. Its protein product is CASSPRGGAEPYEQYF.

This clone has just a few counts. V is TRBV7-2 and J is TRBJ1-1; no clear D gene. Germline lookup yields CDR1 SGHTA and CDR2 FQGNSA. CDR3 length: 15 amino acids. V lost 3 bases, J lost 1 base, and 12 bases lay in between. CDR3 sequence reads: CASSFPLSRNTEAFF. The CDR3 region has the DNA TGTGCCAGCAGCTTTCCCCTGTCGCGGAACACTGAAGCTTTCTTT.

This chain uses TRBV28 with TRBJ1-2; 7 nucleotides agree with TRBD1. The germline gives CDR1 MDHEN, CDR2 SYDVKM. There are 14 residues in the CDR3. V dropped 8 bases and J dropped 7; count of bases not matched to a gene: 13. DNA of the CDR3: TGTGCCAGCTCCAATACAGGGGCGCTTAGTGGCTACACCTTC. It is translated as CASSNTGALSGYTF.

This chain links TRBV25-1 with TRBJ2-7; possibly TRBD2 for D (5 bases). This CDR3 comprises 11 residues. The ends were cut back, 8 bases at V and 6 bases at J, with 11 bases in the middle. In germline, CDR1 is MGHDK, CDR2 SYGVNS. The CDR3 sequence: CASGGLREQYF. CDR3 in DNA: TGTGCCAGCGGCGGGCTTCGCGAGCAGTACTTC.

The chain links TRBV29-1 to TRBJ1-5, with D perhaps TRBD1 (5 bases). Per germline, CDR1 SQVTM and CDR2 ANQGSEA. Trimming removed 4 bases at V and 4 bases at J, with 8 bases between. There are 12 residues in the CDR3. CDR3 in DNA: TGCAGCGTTGTCCAGGGTAATCAGCCCCAGCATTTT. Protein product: CSVVQGNQPQHF.

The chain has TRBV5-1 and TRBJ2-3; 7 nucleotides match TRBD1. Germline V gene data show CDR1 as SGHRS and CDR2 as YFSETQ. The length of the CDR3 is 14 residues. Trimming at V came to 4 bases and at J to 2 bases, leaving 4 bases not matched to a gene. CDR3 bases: TGCGCCAGCAGCCCGGGACAGTACACAGATACGCAGTATTTT. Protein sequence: CASSPGQYTDTQYF.

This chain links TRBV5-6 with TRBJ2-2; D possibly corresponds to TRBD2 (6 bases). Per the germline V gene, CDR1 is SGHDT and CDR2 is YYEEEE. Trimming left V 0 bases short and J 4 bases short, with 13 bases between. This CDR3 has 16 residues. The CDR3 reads CASSLVSLAATGELFF. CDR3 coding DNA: TGTGCCAGCAGCTTGGTCTCCTTAGCGGCCACCGGGGAGCTGTTTTTT.

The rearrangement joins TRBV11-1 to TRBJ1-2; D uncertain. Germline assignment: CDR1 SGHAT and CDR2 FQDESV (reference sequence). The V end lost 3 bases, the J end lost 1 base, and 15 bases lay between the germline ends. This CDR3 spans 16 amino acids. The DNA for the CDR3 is TGTGCCAGCAGCTTGGTCCCAAAAGGAGTTAACTATGGCTACACCTTC. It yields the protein CASSLVPKGVNYGYTF.

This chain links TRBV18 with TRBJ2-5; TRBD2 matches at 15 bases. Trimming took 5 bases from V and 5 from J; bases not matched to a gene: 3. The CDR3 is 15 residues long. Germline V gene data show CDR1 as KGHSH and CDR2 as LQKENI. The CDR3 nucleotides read TGTGCCAGCTCATTGGGACTAGCGGGAGGTGAGACCCAGTACTTC. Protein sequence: CASSLGLAGGETQYF.

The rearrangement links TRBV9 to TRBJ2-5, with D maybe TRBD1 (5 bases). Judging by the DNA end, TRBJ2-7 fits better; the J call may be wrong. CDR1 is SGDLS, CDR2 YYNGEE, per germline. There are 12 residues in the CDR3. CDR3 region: CASSGTGYEQYF. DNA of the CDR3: TGTGCCAGCAGCGGAACAGGCTACGAGCAGTACTTC.

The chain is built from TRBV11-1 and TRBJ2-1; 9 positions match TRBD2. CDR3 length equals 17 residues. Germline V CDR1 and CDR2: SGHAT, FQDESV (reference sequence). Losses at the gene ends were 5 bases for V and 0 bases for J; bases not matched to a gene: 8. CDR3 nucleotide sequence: TGTGCCAGCAGCCCTTTCCTTAGCGGGAGCTCCTACAATGAGCAGTTCTTC. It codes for CASSPFLSGSSYNEQFF.

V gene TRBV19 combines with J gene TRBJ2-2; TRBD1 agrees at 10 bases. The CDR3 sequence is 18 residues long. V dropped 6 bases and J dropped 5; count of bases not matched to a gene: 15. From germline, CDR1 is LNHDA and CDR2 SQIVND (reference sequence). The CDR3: CASRADRGRGKGTGELFF. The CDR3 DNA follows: TGTGCCAGTAGGGCAGACAGGGGGCGAGGTAAAGGGACCGGGGAGCTGTTTTTT. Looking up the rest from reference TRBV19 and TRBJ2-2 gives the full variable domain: DGGITQSPKYLFRKEGQNVTLSCEQNLNHDAMYWYRQDPGQGLRLIYYSQIVNDFQKGDIAEGYSVSREKKESFPLTVTSAQKNPTAFYLCASRADRGRGKGTGELFFGEGSRLTVL.

The CDR3 protein is CASSQFKRISTDTQYF. The DNA for the CDR3 is TGCGCCAGCAGTCAATTTAAGCGGATCTCCACAGATACGCAGTATTTT. V is TRBV23-1 and J is TRBJ2-3; tentative D call: TRBD2 (5 bases). TRBV23-1 is flagged as an ORF with uncertain function. This CDR3 contains 16 residues. Deletions cut 1 base from V and 2 bases from J, with 13 bases between.

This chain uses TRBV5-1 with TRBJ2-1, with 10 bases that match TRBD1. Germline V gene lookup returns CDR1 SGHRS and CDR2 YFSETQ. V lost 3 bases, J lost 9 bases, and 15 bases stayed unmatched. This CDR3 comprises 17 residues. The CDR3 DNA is TGCGCCAGCAGCTACCAAAGACAGGGGGCGAAGTTCGGTGAGCAGTTCTTC. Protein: CASSYQRQGAKFGEQFF.